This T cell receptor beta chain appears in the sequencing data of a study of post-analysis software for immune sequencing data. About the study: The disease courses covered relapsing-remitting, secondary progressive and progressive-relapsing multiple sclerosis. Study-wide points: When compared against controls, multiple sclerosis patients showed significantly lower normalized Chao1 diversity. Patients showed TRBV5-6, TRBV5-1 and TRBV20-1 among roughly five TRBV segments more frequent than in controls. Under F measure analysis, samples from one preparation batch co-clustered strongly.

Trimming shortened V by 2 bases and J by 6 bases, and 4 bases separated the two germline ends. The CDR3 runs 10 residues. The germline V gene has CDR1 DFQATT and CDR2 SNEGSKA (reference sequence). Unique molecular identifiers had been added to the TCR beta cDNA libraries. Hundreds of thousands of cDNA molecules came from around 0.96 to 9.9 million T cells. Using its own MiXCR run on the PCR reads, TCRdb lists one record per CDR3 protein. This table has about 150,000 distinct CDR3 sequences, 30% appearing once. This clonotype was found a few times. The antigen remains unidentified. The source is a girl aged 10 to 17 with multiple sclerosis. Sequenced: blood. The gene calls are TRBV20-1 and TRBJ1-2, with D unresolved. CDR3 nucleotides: TGCAGTGCTAGATCGGATGGCTACACCTTC. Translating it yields CSARSDGYTF.